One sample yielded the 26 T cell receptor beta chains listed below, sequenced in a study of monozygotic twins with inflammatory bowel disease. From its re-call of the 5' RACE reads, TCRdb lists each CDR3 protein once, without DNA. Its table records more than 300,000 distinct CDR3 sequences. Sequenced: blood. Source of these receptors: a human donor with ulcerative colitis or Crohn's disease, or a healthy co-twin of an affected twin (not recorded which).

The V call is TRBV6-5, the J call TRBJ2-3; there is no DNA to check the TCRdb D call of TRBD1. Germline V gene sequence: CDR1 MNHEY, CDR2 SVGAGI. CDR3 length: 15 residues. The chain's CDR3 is CASSYTGQTTDTQYF.

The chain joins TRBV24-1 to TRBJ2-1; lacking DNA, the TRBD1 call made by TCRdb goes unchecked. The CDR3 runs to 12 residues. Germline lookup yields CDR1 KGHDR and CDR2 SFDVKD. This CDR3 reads CATTGDSYEQFF.

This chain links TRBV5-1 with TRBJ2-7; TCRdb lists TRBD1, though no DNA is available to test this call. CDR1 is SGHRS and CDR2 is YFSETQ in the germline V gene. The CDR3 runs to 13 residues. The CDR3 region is CASSPWTGYEQYF.

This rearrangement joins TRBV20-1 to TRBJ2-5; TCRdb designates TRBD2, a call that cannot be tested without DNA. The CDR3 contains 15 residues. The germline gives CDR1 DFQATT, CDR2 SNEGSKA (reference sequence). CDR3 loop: CSAREGSGKQETQYF.

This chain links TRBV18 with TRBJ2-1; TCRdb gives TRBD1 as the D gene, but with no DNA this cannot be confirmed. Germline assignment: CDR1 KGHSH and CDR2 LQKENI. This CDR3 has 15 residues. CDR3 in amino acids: CASSGGKGSYNEQFF.

CDR3 amino acids: CATSDTGPRNGDTQYF. The chain joins TRBV24-1 to TRBJ2-3; there is no DNA to check the TCRdb D call of TRBD1. CDR1 is KGHDR, CDR2 SFDVKD, per germline. This CDR3 spans 16 amino acids.

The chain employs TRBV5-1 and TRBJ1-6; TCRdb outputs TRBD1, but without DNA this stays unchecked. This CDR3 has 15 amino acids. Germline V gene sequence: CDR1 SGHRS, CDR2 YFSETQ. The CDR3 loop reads CASSGTGQVNSPLHF.

CDR3 amino acids: CSVNRDRGTGELFF. V usage is TRBV29-1 and J usage is TRBJ2-2; without DNA, the TCRdb call of TRBD1 cannot be checked. Germline-derived CDR1 and CDR2 are SQVTM and ANQGSEA. The CDR3 loop spans 14 amino acids.

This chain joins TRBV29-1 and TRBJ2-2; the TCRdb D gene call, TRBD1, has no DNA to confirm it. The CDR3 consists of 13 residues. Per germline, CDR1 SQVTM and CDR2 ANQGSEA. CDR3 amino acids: CSVVPRFTGELFF.

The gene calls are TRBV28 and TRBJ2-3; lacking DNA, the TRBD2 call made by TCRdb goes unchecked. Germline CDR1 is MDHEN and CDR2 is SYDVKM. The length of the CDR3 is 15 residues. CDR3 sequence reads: CASSRDGTSTDTQYF.

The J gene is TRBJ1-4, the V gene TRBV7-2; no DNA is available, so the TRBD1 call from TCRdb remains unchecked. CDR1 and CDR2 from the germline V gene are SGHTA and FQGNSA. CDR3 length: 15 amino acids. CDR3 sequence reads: CASSLLVTVNEKLFF. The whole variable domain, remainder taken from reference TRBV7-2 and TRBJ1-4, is GAGVSQSPSNKVTEKGKDVELRCDPISGHTALYWYRQSLGQGLEFLIYFQGNSAPDKSGLPSDRFSAERTGGSVSTLTIQRTQQEDSAVYLCASSLLVTVNEKLFFGSGTQLSVL.

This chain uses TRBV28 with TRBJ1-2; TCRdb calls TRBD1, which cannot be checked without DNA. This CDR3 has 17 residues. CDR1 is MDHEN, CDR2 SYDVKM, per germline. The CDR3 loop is CASSLVGTGGASYGYTF.

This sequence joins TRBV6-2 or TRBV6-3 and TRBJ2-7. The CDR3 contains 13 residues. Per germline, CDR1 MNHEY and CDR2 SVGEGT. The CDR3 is CASSYSPDTEQYF.

CDR3 residues: CASSGDWTGNEQFF. The rearrangement joins TRBV10-1 to TRBJ2-1; there is no DNA to check the TCRdb D call of TRBD2. This CDR3 spans 14 amino acids. CDR1 WNHNN and CDR2 SYGVQD come from the germline V gene (reference sequence).

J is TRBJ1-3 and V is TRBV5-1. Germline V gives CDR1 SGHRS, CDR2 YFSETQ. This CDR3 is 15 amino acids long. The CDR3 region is CASSPREPSGNTIYF.

The CDR3 is CASSLPGEQYF. This chain uses TRBV7-2 with TRBJ2-7. The CDR3 is 11 residues long. Per the germline V gene, CDR1 is SGHTA and CDR2 is FQGNSA.

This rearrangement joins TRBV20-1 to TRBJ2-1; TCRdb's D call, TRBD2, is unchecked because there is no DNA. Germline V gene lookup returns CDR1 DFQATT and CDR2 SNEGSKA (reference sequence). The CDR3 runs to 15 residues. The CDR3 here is CSATRLAGSYNEQFF.

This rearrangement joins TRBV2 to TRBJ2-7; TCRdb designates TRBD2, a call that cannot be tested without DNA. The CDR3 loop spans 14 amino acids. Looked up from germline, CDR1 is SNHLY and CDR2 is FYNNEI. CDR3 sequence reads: CAGSGSSLGYEQYF. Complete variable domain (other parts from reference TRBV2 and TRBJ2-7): EPEVTQTPSHQVTQMGQEVILRCVPISNHLYFYWYRQILGQKVEFLVSFYNNEISEKSEIFDDQFSVERPDGSNFTLKIRSTKLEDSAMYFCAGSGSSLGYEQYFGPGTRLTVT.

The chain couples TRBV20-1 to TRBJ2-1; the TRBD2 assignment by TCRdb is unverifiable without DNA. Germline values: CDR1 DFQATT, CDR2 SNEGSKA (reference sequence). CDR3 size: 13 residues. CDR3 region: CSAGPGLDVKQFF.

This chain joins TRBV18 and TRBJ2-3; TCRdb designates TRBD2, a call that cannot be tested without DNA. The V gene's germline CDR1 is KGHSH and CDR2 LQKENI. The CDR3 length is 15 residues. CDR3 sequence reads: CASSPTSGKTDTQYF.

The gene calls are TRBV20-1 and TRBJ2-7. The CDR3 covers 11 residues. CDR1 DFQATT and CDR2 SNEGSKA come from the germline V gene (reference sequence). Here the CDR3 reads CSASLTYEQYF.

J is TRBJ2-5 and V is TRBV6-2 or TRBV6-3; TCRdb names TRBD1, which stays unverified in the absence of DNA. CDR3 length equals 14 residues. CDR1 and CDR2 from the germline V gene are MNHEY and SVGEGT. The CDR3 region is CASSPGPARETQYF.

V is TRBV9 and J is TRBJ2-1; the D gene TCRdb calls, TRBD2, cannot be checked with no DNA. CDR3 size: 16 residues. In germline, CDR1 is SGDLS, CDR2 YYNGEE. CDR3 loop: CASSVAWDSGDDEQFF.

This CDR3 reads CASSPRQGTNQPQHF. This chain links TRBV18 with TRBJ1-5; the TRBD1 assignment by TCRdb is unverifiable without DNA. CDR3 length equals 15 residues. Germline CDR1 is KGHSH and CDR2 is LQKENI. The complete variable domain, with remaining parts taken from reference TRBV18 and TRBJ1-5, reads NAGVMQNPRHLVRRRGQEARLRCSPMKGHSHVYWYRQLPEEGLKFMVYLQKENIIDESGMPKERFSAEFPKEGPSILRIQQVVRGDSAAYFCASSPRQGTNQPQHFGDGTRLSIL.

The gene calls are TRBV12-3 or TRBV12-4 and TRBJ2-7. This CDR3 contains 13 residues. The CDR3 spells CASSLRNIGEQYF.

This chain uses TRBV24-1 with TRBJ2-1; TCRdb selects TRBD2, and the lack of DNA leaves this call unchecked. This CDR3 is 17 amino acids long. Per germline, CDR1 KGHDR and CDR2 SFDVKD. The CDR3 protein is CATSDLLPSGRSNEQFF.